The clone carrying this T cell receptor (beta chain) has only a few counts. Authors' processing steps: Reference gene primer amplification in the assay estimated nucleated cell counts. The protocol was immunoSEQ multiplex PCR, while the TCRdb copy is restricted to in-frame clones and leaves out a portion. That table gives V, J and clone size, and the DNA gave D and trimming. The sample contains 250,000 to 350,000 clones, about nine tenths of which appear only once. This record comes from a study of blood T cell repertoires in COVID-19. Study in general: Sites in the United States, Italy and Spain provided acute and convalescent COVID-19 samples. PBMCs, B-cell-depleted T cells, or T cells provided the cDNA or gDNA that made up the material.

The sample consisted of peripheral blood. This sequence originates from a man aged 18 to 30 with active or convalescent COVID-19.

The CDR3 region has the DNA TGTGCCAGTAGTATGCTACCGGGACAGGGCCGTTTTGAAAAACTGTTTTTT. It yields the protein CASSMLPGQGRFEKLFF. J is TRBJ1-4 and V is TRBV19; TRBD1 matches at 9 bases. The V gene's germline CDR1 is LNHDA and CDR2 SQIVND (reference sequence). The CDR3 spans 17 residues. The V segment lost 3 bases and the J segment 7 bases; nucleotides outside the gene matches: 12.